The T cell receptor beta chain under discussion was sequenced for a study of cytomegalovirus exposure and HLA in healthy donors. The CDR3 is 17 amino acids. Germline CDR1 is PRHDT and CDR2 is FYEKMQ (reference sequence). V lost 8 bases to trimming and J lost 0 bases; unmatched junction nucleotides: 6. With 60 Vbeta and 13 Jbeta primers, the PCR was carried out. Sequencing used immunoSEQ multiplex PCR; TCRdb keeps in-frame clones, though not all of them. The table records about 120,000 clones, around four fifths of them present only once. The chain uses TRBV13 and TRBJ2-6; TRBD1 matches at 11 bases. The receptor was isolated from a man aged 35 to 55 in good health and CMV-seronegative. The specimen was PBMCs. The CDR3 DNA sequence: TGTGCCAGCGGGACAGGGGGTCATGTCTCTGGGGCCAACGTCCTGACTTTC. It encodes CASGTGGHVSGANVLTF.